The clone carrying this T cell receptor beta chain was counted only a few times. The study assigned cohorts using participant-reported clinical history. Those designated as exposed participants met a COVID-19 case within 2 weeks before study entry. Authors' analysis steps: Using reference gene primer amplification, nucleated cell counts were estimated. Clones were read by immunoSEQ multiplex PCR, and TCRdb kept only the in-frame ones, dropping some. For V, J and clone size, that table is used; D and trimming come from the DNA. The sample has around 220,000 clones, nearly 90% seen once. These data are taken from a study of blood T cell repertoires in COVID-19. CDR3 length equals 16 residues. Unmatched junction bases numbered 10, after V lost 4 bases and J lost 6 bases. Germline V gene sequence: CDR1 MNHEY, CDR2 SVGAGI.

The rearrangement joins TRBV6-5 to TRBJ2-2; 8 nucleotides agree with TRBD1. The source material was PBMCs or T cells enriched from blood (not recorded which). This sequence originates from a man younger than 45 who had been exposed to COVID-19. The CDR3 loop reads CASSFNGRGLSGELFF. The CDR3 nucleotides read TGTGCCAGCAGTTTTAATGGCAGGGGGCTTTCCGGGGAGCTGTTTTTT.